A single sample gave rise to the 25 T cell receptor beta chains below, sequenced in a study of metastatic and nonmetastatic thyroid tumors. Patients were all untreated before their thyroid surgery. Using MiXCR, TCRdb reanalyzed the PCR reads. Of 15,000 to 20,000 clones detected, roughly 30% appear once; the ten largest clones hold 7% to 8.5%. Material: tumor tissue. The receptors here all came from a female donor with papillary thyroid cancer or a benign thyroid nodule (not recorded which). Some clones in this sample may be carry-over from other donors' samples.

By frequency in the sample, this clone is medium-sized (0.01 to 0.1%). The genes are TRBV24-1 and TRBJ2-1; D possibly matches TRBD1 or TRBD2 (5 bases each). V was clipped by 2 bases and J by 10 bases, with 17 bases between them. Germline values: CDR1 KGHDR, CDR2 SFDVKD. CDR3 length equals 15 residues. The chain's CDR3 is CATSDSGTDVDEQFF. CDR3 in DNA: TGTGCCACCAGTGATTCCGGGACGGACGTGGACGAGCAGTTCTTC.

The rearrangement links TRBV15 to TRBJ1-3; D may be TRBD1 (5 bases). Germline lookup yields CDR1 LNHNV and CDR2 YYDKDF (reference sequence). The CDR3 consists of 16 residues. V shed 3 bases and J shed 0 bases, with 12 bases lying between them. For the CDR3, the DNA is TGTGCCACCAGCAGGACAGACTTAAGCTCTGGAAACACCATATATTTT. Amino acid sequence: CATSRTDLSSGNTIYF. The variable domain in full, completed from reference TRBV15 and TRBJ1-3, reads DAMVIQNPRYQVTQFGKPVTLSCSQTLNHNVMYWYQQKSSQAPKLLFHYYDKDFNNEADTPDNFQSRRPNTSFCFLDIRSPGLGDTAMYLCATSRTDLSSGNTIYFGEGSWLTVV.

This clone was seen ten or more times. The chain recombines TRBV20-1 with TRBJ2-2; D might be TRBD2 (6 bases). This CDR3 is built from 13 residues. V shed 3 bases and J shed 1 base, with 6 bases lying between them. CDR1 DFQATT and CDR2 SNEGSKA come from the germline V gene (reference sequence). CDR3: CSASGGNTGELFF. DNA of the CDR3: TGCAGTGCTAGCGGGGGGAACACCGGGGAGCTGTTTTTT.

In this sample, this clone is medium-sized. V usage is TRBV27 and J usage is TRBJ2-1; D is unresolved. CDR3 length: 14 residues. CDR1 MNHEY and CDR2 SMNVEV come from the germline V gene (reference sequence). Trimming took 6 bases from V and 1 from J, leaving 10 bases between them. CDR3 DNA sequence: TGTGCCAGCAGACTACCCGGGTCCTACAATGAGCAGTTCTTC. This codes for CASRLPGSYNEQFF.

This clone came up once. CDR3 in DNA: TGTGCCAGCACCCCCGGGCTATCGGGAGATCAAGATACGCAGTATTTT. Its translation is CASTPGLSGDQDTQYF. V and J are TRBV11-2 and TRBJ2-3; weak D call: TRBD2 (6 bases). The germline gives CDR1 SGHAT, CDR2 FQNNGV. Trimming took 7 bases from V and 5 from J, leaving 22 bases between them. CDR3 length: 16 residues.

This chain joins TRBV30 and TRBJ2-6; D not resolved. The CDR3 length is 15 residues. With 0 bases removed from V and 0 bases from J, the gap between germline ends came to 6 bases. Germline V gene lookup returns CDR1 GTSNPN and CDR2 SVGIG (reference sequence). As DNA, the CDR3 is TGTGCCTGGAGTGTATCCCTCTCTGGGGCCAACGTCCTGACTTTC. Protein: CAWSVSLSGANVLTF.

This clone is classed as medium-sized (0.01 to 0.1%). This chain links TRBV6-1 with TRBJ1-3, with unresolved D. The CDR3 contains 16 residues. CDR1 is MNHNS and CDR2 is SASEGT in the germline V gene. V lost 1 base and J 0 bases, leaving 10 bases between the germline ends. The CDR3 DNA sequence: TGTGCCAGCAGTGAAGGGGGAGCCTCCTCTGGAAACACCATATATTTT. This sequence encodes CASSEGGASSGNTIYF.

The chain uses TRBV11-2 and TRBJ2-1, with D possibly matching TRBD2 (6 bases). Trimming shortened V by 2 bases and J by 5 bases, and 13 bases separated the two germline ends. The CDR3 is made up of 15 amino acids. The germline CDR1 and CDR2 sequences are SGHAT and FQNNGV. CDR3 nucleotides: TGTGCCAGCAGCTTACCTCTAGCGTCTAACAATGAGCAGTTCTTC. It encodes CASSLPLASNNEQFF.

This clone has only a few counts. V is TRBV28 and J is TRBJ2-7, with TRBD2 identical over 7 bases. V shed 3 bases, J shed 7 bases, and the junction held 15 bases outside the gene matches. The CDR3 extends over 16 amino acids. CDR1 is MDHEN and CDR2 is SYDVKM in the germline V gene. CDR3 sequence (DNA): TGTGCCAGCAGTTTCGTGGGGGTAAGCGGGATAGGGGAGCAGTACTTC. It encodes CASSFVGVSGIGEQYF.

This clone is labeled as medium-sized. This chain links TRBV20-1 with TRBJ2-1, with no clear D. The CDR3 has 17 residues. V was cut by 0 bases and J by 8 bases, with 23 bases left in between. CDR1 DFQATT and CDR2 SNEGSKA come from the germline V gene (reference sequence). DNA of the CDR3: TGCAGTGCTAGAGATCTGGGATTAGAGCGCCGATCTGATGAGCAGTTCTTC. Protein: CSARDLGLERRSDEQFF.

This clone was seen a handful of times. The V call is TRBV6-1, the J call TRBJ2-7; TRBD1 might be the D (6 bases). The CDR3 contains 17 residues. CDR1 and CDR2 (germline): MNHNS, SASEGT. Trimming cost V 6 bases and J 6 bases, with 27 bases left between them. CDR3 protein: CASSNPAKQGSSSEQYF. In nucleotides, the CDR3 is TGTGCCAGCAGCAACCCCGCAAAACAGGGATCATCGTCCGAGCAGTACTTC.

The rearrangement joins TRBV20-1 to TRBJ2-1; D gene ambiguous. V dropped 0 bases and J dropped 6 bases, with 12 bases sitting between them. The CDR3 is made up of 14 amino acids. Germline CDR1 and CDR2: DFQATT and SNEGSKA (reference sequence). DNA for the CDR3: TGCAGTGCTAGAGAGCTACTCCCGACCAATGAGCAGTTCTTC. Protein: CSARELLPTNEQFF.

This clone was picked up many times. This chain connects TRBV5-4 to TRBJ2-5; 7 nucleotides line up with TRBD1. This CDR3 has 14 residues. J was trimmed by 1 base and V by 4 bases; bases with no gene match: 4. Germline V gene sequence: CDR1 SGHNT, CDR2 YYREEE (reference sequence). CDR3 bases: TGTGCCAGCAGCCCGGGGACAGCCCAAGAGACCCAGTACTTC. Its translation is CASSPGTAQETQYF.

This clone counts as medium-sized. This sequence joins TRBV2 and TRBJ1-1, with 7 nucleotides matching TRBD1. The CDR3 extends over 17 amino acids. Trimming took 2 bases from V and 1 from J; bases not matched to a gene: 10. Germline loops: CDR1 SNHLY, CDR2 FYNNEI. In DNA, the CDR3 is TGTGCCAGCAGTGAATTCCTGGACAGGCGGAAGAACACTGAAGCTTTCTTT. It encodes CASSEFLDRRKNTEAFF.

In the case of this clone: Its ends do not fully match the called genes, so a read error is possible. This chain joins TRBV7-2 and TRBJ1-1; D gene uncertain. The CDR3 has 13 residues. CDR1 SGHTA and CDR2 FQGNSA come from the germline V gene. As DNA, the CDR3 is TGTGCCAGCAGCACCATAATGAAGAGTGAAGGTTTCTTT. Residues: CASSTIMKSEGFF. The full variable domain, completed using reference TRBV7-2 and TRBJ1-1, is GAGVSQSPSNKVTEKGKDVELRCDPISGHTALYWYRQSLGQGLEFLIYFQGNSAPDKSGLPSDRFSAERTGGSVSTLTIQRTQQEDSAVYLCASSTIMKSEGFFGQGTRLTVV.

This sequence joins TRBV6-2 or TRBV6-3 and TRBJ1-1; the D is unclear. The CDR3 consists of 13 residues. Trimming cost V 2 bases and J 4 bases, with 8 bases left between them. The germline V gene encodes CDR1 MNHEY and CDR2 SVGEGT. CDR3 nucleotides: TGTGCCAGCAGTTACCTGGACCGCACTGAAGCTTTCTTT. Protein sequence: CASSYLDRTEAFF.

In this sample, this clone turned up a few times. This chain connects TRBV6-4 to TRBJ1-6; maybe TRBD1 (5 bases). Germline CDR1 is MRHNA and CDR2 is SNTAGT. The CDR3 is 13 amino acids. Deletions cut 4 bases from V and 4 bases from J, with 5 bases between. In DNA, the CDR3 is TGTGCCAGCAGTGCAGGGTATAATTCACCCCTCCACTTT. The encoded protein is CASSAGYNSPLHF.

This clone was counted at least ten times. This may be a read error: a much more frequent sequence differs by one nucleotide. Other nucleotide sequences in the sample specify the same CDR3. The chain links TRBV19 to TRBJ1-2; D might be TRBD1 (6 bases). Germline V gene sequence: CDR1 LNHDA, CDR2 SQIVND (reference sequence). Trimming removed 4 bases at V and 7 bases at J, with 28 bases between. CDR3 size: 18 residues. The CDR3 DNA sequence: TGTGCCAGTAGTAAATCTCCCGGGACGGGGGCCTACTGGGCTGGCTACACCTTC. It is translated as CASSKSPGTGAYWAGYTF.

This clone appeared many times. The chain joins TRBV2 to TRBJ2-3; perhaps TRBD2 as D (5 bases). Germline CDR1 reads SNHLY; CDR2 reads FYNNEI. This CDR3 has 16 residues. The germline V and J ends were trimmed by 2 bases and 2 bases, with 14 bases remaining between them. CDR3: CASSERRVTTTDTQYF. CDR3 in DNA: TGTGCCAGCAGTGAAAGGCGGGTGACTACCACAGATACGCAGTATTTT.

V gene TRBV20-1 combines with J gene TRBJ2-7, with TRBD1 identical over 9 bases. The V gene's germline CDR1 is DFQATT and CDR2 SNEGSKA (reference sequence). The CDR3 extends over 11 amino acids. V trimming: 3 bases; J trimming: 6 bases; junction bases outside the gene matches: 0. The CDR3 DNA is TGCAGTGCTAGGGACAGGGGCGAGCAGTACTTC. Protein product: CSARDRGEQYF.

This clone came up many times. The V gene is TRBV2, the J gene TRBJ1-1, with D uncertain. CDR3 length equals 12 residues. CDR1 and CDR2 (germline): SNHLY, FYNNEI. Trimming pared 4 bases from V and 2 bases from J, leaving 5 bases between. In nucleotides, the CDR3 is TGTGCCAGCAGTGTGGTTAACACTGAAGCTTTCTTT. Residues: CASSVVNTEAFF.

This clone has ten or more counts. The chain combines TRBV2 with TRBJ2-3; D is undetermined. CDR1 is SNHLY, CDR2 FYNNEI, per germline. CDR3 size: 11 residues. Trimming took 2 bases from V and 8 from J, leaving 5 bases between them. CDR3 loop: CASSERSTQYF. CDR3 nucleotides: TGTGCCAGCAGTGAACGCTCTACGCAGTATTTT.

In the case of this clone: One end of the junction is discordant with germline, which a read error may explain. The chain has TRBV19 and TRBJ2-5; TRBD1 might be the D (5 bases). Germline V CDR1 and CDR2: LNHDA, SQIVND (reference sequence). The CDR3 consists of 17 residues. This chain's CDR3 is CVSSTPKKGLVGASQYF. The CDR3 coding sequence is TGTGTCAGTAGTACCCCGAAGAAGGGGCTGGTAGGAGCGTCCCAGTACTTC.

The V and J genes are TRBV9 and TRBJ1-2; 11 nucleotides line up with TRBD1. Germline-derived CDR1 and CDR2 are SGDLS and YYNGEE. The V gene end was trimmed by 4 bases and the J gene end by 8 bases; junction bases not matched to a gene: 10. The CDR3 sequence is 15 residues long. CDR3 sequence: CASSSRTGGGLGYTF. CDR3 nucleotides: TGTGCCAGCAGCTCCCGGACAGGGGGCGGGTTGGGCTACACCTTC.

In this sample, this clone is medium-sized. The rearrangement uses TRBV5-1 and TRBJ1-1; D uncertain. The germline V gene has CDR1 SGHRS and CDR2 YFSETQ. V was cut by 4 bases and J by 2 bases, with 9 bases left in between. This CDR3 has 13 residues. The CDR3 DNA sequence: TGCGCCAGCAGCCTTGGGCCAAACACTGAAGCTTTCTTT. Amino acid sequence: CASSLGPNTEAFF.